This is a list of T cell receptor beta chains from one sample in a study of T cells expressing NK-cell markers. TCRdb re-called the 5' RACE reads; one entry per CDR3 protein, DNA not given. In total, the table holds about 260,000 distinct CDR3 sequences. Sequencing was done on a sample of blood T cells: a sorted CD56 or NKG2C T cell subset, CD4+ or CD8+ T cells, or bulk PBMC T cells (not recorded which). These receptors originate from a man aged 18-30 years in good health. Each CDR3 is given with its conserved first and last residue. The order of the fields is J gene, V gene, CDR3 protein.

TRBJ2-7	TRBV2	CASRETSGRAGEQYF
TRBJ1-1	TRBV7-3	CASSSTVLTEAFF
TRBJ1-4	TRBV7-2	CASSRTAVNEKLFF
TRBJ2-3	TRBV20-1	CSALTSDSTDTQYF
TRBJ2-7	TRBV12-3/TRBV12-4	CASSNLGGSSYEQYF
TRBJ1-5	TRBV5-6	CASSWGTGENQPQHF
TRBJ2-3	TRBV4-1	CASSQGGSGTDTQYF
TRBJ2-1	TRBV6-2/TRBV6-3	CASSPSSGRAGNEQFF
TRBJ1-2	TRBV4-1	CASKATGGFNYGYTF
TRBJ2-2	TRBV20-1	CSASAKFYTGELFF
TRBJ1-1	TRBV20-1	CSARETGSFQAFF
TRBJ2-1	TRBV10-3	CASIGTRDNNEQFF
TRBJ2-2	TRBV3-1	CASSQDRIRTGELFF
TRBJ1-2	TRBV14	CASSQSLGPIGGYTF
TRBJ2-5	TRBV29-1	CSVDPILGETQYF
TRBJ1-3	TRBV5-5	CASSLVLVPADTIYF
TRBJ1-1	TRBV10-3	CAISPEGSTEAFF
TRBJ2-7	TRBV29-1	CSGTGGKYEQYF
TRBJ2-3	TRBV20-1	CSARDLLAGSTDTQYF
TRBJ2-5	TRBV4-2	CASSQGKETQYF
TRBJ2-1	TRBV29-1	CSVLGTGYNEQFF
TRBJ1-4	TRBV6-5	CASSYSQGATNEKLFF
TRBJ2-3	TRBV6-5	CASRPRAPSEGSDTQYF
TRBJ2-2	TRBV5-1	CASSDRTGSTGELFF
TRBJ2-1	TRBV4-2	CASSQGYGSEQFF
TRBJ2-2	TRBV7-6	CASSLSLADQVTGELFF
TRBJ2-1	TRBV7-9	CASTRRLARDEQFF
TRBJ1-2	TRBV10-3	CAISKSQANYGYTF
TRBJ2-5	TRBV10-3	CASGRYQETQYF
TRBJ2-3	TRBV7-9	CASSLAGGYTDTQYF
TRBJ2-1	TRBV5-1	CASSDGTSGSNEQFF
TRBJ2-6	TRBV20-1	CSALLGGSGANVLTF
TRBJ2-7	TRBV28	CASSLPTYEQYF
TRBJ2-1	TRBV2	CASNRVSHNEQFF
TRBJ2-1	TRBV7-8	CASSFEEGLSSYNEQFF
TRBJ2-7	TRBV20-1	CSGAGAYGEQYF
TRBJ2-1	TRBV7-6	CASSLDVLAGSPPQFF
TRBJ2-5	TRBV5-1	CASSLDGRGANQETQYF
TRBJ2-5	TRBV10-3	CAIRDNRGSLETQYF
TRBJ2-5	TRBV20-1	CSAQTLSGSLQETQYF
TRBJ2-7	TRBV30	CAWSRTGFSYEQYF
TRBJ1-1	TRBV19	CASSPVRATEAFF
TRBJ2-1	TRBV18	CASSPEGEQFF
TRBJ2-7	TRBV20-1	CSARDGFGLDYYEQYF
TRBJ1-2	TRBV20-1	CSASVGGQRGYTF